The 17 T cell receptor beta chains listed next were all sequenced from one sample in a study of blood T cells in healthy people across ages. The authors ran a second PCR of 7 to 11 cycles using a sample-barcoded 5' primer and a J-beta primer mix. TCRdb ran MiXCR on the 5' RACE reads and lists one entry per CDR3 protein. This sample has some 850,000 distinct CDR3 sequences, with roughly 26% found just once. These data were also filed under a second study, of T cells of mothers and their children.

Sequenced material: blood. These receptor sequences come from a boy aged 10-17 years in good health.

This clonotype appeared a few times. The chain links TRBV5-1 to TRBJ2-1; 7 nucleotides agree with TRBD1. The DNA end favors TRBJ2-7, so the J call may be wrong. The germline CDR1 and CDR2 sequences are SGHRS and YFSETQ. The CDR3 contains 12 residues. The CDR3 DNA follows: TGCGCCAGCAGCGAACAGGGGAACGAGCAGTACTTC. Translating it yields CASSEQGNEQYF.

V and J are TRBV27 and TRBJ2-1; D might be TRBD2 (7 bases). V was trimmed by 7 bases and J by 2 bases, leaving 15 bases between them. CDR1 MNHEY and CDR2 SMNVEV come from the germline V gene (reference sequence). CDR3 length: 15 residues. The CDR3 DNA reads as TGTGCCAGCACCCGGGGGGCAAGCACCTACAATGAGCAGTTCTTC. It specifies CASTRGASTYNEQFF.

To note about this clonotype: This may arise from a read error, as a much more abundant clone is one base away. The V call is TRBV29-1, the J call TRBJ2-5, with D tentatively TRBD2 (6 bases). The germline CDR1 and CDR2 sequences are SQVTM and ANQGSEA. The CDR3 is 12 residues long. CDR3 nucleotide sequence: TGCAGCGCCAGGACTACCCAAGAGACCCACTACTTC. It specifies CSARTTQETHYF.

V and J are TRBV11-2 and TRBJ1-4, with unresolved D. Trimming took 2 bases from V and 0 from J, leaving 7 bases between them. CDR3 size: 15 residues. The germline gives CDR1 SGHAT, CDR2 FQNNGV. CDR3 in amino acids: CASSLRRTTNEKLFF. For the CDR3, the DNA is TGTGCCAGCAGCTTACGGCGAACAACTAATGAAAAACTGTTTTTT. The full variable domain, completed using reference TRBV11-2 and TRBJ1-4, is EAGVAQSPRYKIIEKRQSVAFWCNPISGHATLYWYQQILGQGPKLLIQFQNNGVVDDSQLPKDRFSAERLKGVDSTLKIQPAKLEDSAVYLCASSLRRTTNEKLFFGSGTQLSVL.

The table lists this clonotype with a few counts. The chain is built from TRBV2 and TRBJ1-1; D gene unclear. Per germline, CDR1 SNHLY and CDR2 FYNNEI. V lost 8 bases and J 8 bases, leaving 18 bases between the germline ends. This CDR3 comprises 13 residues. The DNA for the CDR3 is TGTGCCAGCCCTGAGGCGGCCGGTTTAGAAGCTTTCTTT. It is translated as CASPEAAGLEAFF.

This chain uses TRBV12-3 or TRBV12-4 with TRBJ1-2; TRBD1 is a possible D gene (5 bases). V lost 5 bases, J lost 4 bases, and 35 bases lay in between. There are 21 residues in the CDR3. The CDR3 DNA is TGTGCCAGCAGTCCCGGGACGGGATTTAGGGAGGACCTCAAAAGGGGCTATGGCTACACCTTC. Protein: CASSPGTGFREDLKRGYGYTF.

As DNA, the CDR3 is TGCAGTGCAGCGGGAGATTCCGAGCAGTACTTC. Its protein is CSAAGDSEQYF. This chain uses TRBV20-1 with TRBJ2-5; 8 nucleotides align to TRBD2. The J call may be mistaken, given a closer DNA end match to TRBJ2-7. In germline, CDR1 is DFQATT, CDR2 SNEGSKA (reference sequence). This CDR3 has 11 amino acids.

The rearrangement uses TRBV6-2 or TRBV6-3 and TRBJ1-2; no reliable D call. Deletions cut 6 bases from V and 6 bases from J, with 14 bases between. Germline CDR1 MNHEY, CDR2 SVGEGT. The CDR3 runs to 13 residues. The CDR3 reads CASSPGEVNGYTF. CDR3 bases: TGTGCCAGCAGCCCCGGGGAGGTCAATGGCTACACCTTC.

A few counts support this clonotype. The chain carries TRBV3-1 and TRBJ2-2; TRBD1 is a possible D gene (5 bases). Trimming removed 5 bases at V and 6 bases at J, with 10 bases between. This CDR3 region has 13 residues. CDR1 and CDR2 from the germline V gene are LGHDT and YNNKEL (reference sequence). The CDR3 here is CASSSRAAGELFF. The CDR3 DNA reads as TGTGCCAGCAGCTCCAGGGCGGCCGGGGAGCTGTTTTTT.

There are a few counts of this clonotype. CDR3 sequence: CASSSRTEKAPCSNQPQHF. CDR3 DNA sequence: TGCGCCAGCAGCTCCCGGACAGAAAAAGCCCCGTGTAGCAATCAGCCCCAGCATTTT. The V call is TRBV5-1, the J call TRBJ1-5; TRBD1 is a possible D gene (6 bases). Germline CDR1 reads SGHRS; CDR2 reads YFSETQ. This CDR3 spans 19 amino acids. The ends were cut back, 3 bases at V and 0 bases at J, with 22 bases in the middle.

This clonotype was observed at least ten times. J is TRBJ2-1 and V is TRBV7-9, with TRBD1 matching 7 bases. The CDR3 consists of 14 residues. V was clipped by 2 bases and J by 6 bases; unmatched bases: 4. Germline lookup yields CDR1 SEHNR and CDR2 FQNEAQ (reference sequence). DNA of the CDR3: TGTGCCAGCAGCTTATCAACAGGGGCCAATGAGCAGTTCTTC. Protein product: CASSLSTGANEQFF.

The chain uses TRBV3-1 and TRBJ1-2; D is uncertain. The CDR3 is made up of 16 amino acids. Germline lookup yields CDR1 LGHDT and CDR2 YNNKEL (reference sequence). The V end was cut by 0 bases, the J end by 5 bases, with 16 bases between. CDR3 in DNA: TGTGCCAGCAGCCAAGAGAGTCTGGGGTTGGGATATGGCTACACCTTC. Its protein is CASSQESLGLGYGYTF.

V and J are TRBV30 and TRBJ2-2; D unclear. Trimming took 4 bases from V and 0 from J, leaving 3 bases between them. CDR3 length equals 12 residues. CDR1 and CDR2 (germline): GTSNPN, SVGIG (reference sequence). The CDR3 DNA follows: TGTGCCTGGACTGCGAACACCGGGGAGCTGTTTTTT. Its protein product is CAWTANTGELFF.

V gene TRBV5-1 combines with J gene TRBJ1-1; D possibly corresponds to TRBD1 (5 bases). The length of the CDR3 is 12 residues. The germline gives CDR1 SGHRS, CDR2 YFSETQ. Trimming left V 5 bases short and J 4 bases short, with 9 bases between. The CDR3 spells CASSGTLTEAFF. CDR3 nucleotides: TGCGCCAGCAGTGGGACGCTCACTGAAGCTTTCTTT.

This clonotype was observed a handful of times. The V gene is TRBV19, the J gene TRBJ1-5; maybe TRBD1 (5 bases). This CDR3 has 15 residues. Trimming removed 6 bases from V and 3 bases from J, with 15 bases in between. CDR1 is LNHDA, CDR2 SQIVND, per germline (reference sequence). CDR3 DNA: TGTGCCAGTAGACAGGCCCCCGGCCTCAATCAGCCCCAGCATTTT. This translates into CASRQAPGLNQPQHF.

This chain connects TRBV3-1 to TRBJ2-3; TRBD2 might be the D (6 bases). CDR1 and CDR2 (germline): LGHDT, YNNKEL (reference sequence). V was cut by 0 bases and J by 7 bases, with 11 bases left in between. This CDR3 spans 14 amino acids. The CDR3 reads CASSQEGLLNTQYF. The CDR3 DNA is TGTGCCAGCAGCCAAGAGGGACTTCTAAATACGCAGTATTTT.

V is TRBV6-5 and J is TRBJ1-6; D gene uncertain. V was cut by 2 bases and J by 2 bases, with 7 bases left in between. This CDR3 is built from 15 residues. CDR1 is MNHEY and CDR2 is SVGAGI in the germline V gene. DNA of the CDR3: TGTGCCAGCAGTTACAAAGTAACCTATAATTCACCCCTCCACTTT. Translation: CASSYKVTYNSPLHF.